Reported below is one TCR beta chain. The target of this receptor is not known. Per-base qualities were not stored, and no clone one base away is much larger. The time point label corresponds to: baseline before first vaccination. The treatment or condition label for this specimen denotes: meningococcal conjugate vaccine given as trial control. The vaccinee samples were drawn from two UK trials, COV001 and COV002, one of which was a single-blind randomized controlled phase 2/3 trial testing AZD1222 (ChAdOx1 nCoV-19) in healthy adults. Trial participant PBMC samples were collected at day 0 and day 28 after the second dose for TCRbeta chain sequencing. The data were taken from a study of T cell responses to AZD1222 COVID-19 vaccine (dated by TCRdb to the early 2020s). About the investigation overall: A total of around 240 trial participants underwent TCR sequencing, of whom about 210 received two doses of AZD1222 and some 26 received two doses of the MenACWY control vaccine. Enrollment into the trials was organized by age into subgroups of 18-55, 56-69 and 70-plus years, and those subgroups contained roughly 150, 30 and 60 TCR-sequenced participants, respectively.

On the study overall, not on this receptor specifically: Most participants were white British and females outnumbered males, and the authors suggested that clonal diversity may have been underestimated. In the small 56-69-year group, the increase in depth fell short of significance, most likely because of low power. The vaccine-associated CD4 TCRs covered the entire spike protein, and the dominant responses fell in regions 160-218 and 743-854. Because no samples from the day 14 peak response were available, repertoires could be characterized only after the peak T cell response. Conclusions about previously exposed vaccinees are limited because only six or seven AZD1222 recipients were SARS-CoV-2 seropositive at baseline. Epitopes outside the regions mutated in the B.1.351 and B.1.1.7 variants were reportedly recognized by nearly half of the unique spike-specific TCRs. After two AZD1222 doses, both the breadth and the depth of spike-specific TCRs were significantly higher than at day 0 and than in MenACWY recipients.

The CDR3 regions of human TCRbeta chains were analyzed by immunosequencing. For the original study's pipeline: TCRs in the repertoires were matched against a reference library of SARS-CoV-2-specific TCRs that had been generated with the MIRA antigen-specificity platform. Breadth was defined as the fraction of unique TCRs that were SARS-CoV-2-associated, and depth was defined as the fraction of total T cells that were SARS-CoV-2-associated. Using the MIRA data, each spike-specific TCR was assigned both to the spike region to which the TCR was reactive and to a CD4 or CD8 class. Log10-transformed breadth and depth values were compared by one-way ANOVA with Sidak's multiple comparisons tests. TCRdb took over this immuneACCESS table, retaining in-frame rearrangements with V and J assigned. Such tables are incomplete; in checked studies, under half of the missing clones stem from an unresolved V gene, and the remainder is unexplained. Clonal size and the V and J genes are those of that table, whereas D and trimming came from the DNA. Present in this sample are fewer than 250,000 clones, more than 85% of which were seen just once. The ten top clones hold around 1% of the sample.

This TCR was sampled from an adult in good health. The source was peripheral blood, collected on day 0 of MenACWY control vaccination.

The CDR3: CASISQGLSYNEQFF. The sequenced DNA: TGTGCCAGCATTTCCCAGGGCCTCTCCTACAATGAGCAGTTCTTC. The rearranged chain carries TRBV28 and TRBJ2-1; possibly the D gene is TRBD1, per 5 matching bases. The germline V gene supplies CDR1 MDHEN and CDR2 SYDVKM. V loses 7 bases, J loses 0 bases, and the germline ends lie 13 bases apart. From its cysteine to its phenylalanine, the CDR3 spans 15 amino acids. Of the read, only the CDR3 DNA is kept; its 45 bases are in frame from base 1.